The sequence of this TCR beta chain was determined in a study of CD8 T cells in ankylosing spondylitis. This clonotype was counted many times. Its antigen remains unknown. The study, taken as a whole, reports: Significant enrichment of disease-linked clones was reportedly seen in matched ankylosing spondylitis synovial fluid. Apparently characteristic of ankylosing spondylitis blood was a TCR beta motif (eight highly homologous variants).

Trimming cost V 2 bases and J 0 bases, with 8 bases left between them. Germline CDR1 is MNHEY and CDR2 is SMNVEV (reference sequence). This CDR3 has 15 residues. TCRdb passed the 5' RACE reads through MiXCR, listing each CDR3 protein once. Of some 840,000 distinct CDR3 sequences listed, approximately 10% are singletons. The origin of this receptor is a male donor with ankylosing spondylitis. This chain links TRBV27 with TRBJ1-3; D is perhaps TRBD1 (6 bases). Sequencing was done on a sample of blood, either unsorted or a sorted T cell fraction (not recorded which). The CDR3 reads CASSLRGSSGNTIYF. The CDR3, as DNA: TGTGCCAGCAGTTTAAGGGGGAGCTCTGGAAACACCATATATTTT.